This T cell receptor beta chain is drawn from a study of cytomegalovirus exposure and HLA in healthy donors (TCRdb year 2017). Background on the whole study: An earlier analysis of 587 of the donors reported about 290 Gb of sequence data and 117 million unique TCR beta sequences from some 180 million T cells. Typing coverage varied by locus: about 620-640 donors for A, B, C, DRB1 and DQB1; approximately 520 for DQA1; more than 600 for DPA1; more than 450 for DPB1. About 310 gigabases of sequencing data and tens of millions of unique TCR sequences were included in an early release covering around 600 HLA-typed donors. In a later genetic analysis, genome-wide SNP genotypes for about three fifths of the 666 donors were used, and that subset was treated as a discovery cohort. Four or five DR-DQ haplotypes were handled as single units for association and clustering because linkage in the cohort was strong. A later analysis re-analyzed previously published TCR beta repertoires from approximately 670 donors and added high-resolution HLA genotyping to study TCR occurrence patterns. Both class I and class II loci were covered by HLA typing, at four-digit resolution. In addition to the first cohort of hundreds of subjects, a separate validation cohort of some 120 different subjects was used. Donor age, sex, ethnicity and CMV serostatus were compiled alongside the repertoire data. Using immunosequencing, the study profiled T cell repertoires from about 610 subjects and related those repertoires to cytomegalovirus serostatus. Among 300 to 450 genotyped donors of the cohort, an average of 235,054 unique TCR beta nucleotide sequences were sequenced per donor, roughly a sixth of them non-productive. All discovery cohort repertoires had been generated on a single sequencing platform. High-throughput TCR immunosequencing, statistical association of individual TCRs with disease status, and machine learning were combined to predict cytomegalovirus infection status. To decide whether each TCR beta V gene segment behaved as functional or pseudogenic, an earlier analysis of 587 of the donors relied on high-throughput TCR beta sequencing. In the later analysis, no new phenotypic data were used to find candidate immune exposures; instead, reliance was placed on TCR beta sequences and their occurrence across donors. The study aimed to test whether cataloging public T cell receptors could reveal signatures of past pathogen exposure. The genetic ancestry cluster associated with self-reported Caucasian donors included 65% to 90% of the 300 to 400 genotyped donors. On the study overall, not on this receptor specifically: In a later genetic analysis, a missense DCLRE1C variant was associated with V-gene and J-gene trimming of TCR beta chains, and the association was replicated in an independent cohort. Roughly uniform sequencing depth across donors was assumed in presence/absence analyses, although this assumption may not hold. A further reported finding was that TCR beta sequences accurately predicted the HLA-A and HLA-B alleles for most subjects in the first cohort. A later analysis associated about 16,000 TCR beta sequences with specific HLA alleles at a false discovery rate of 0.05. A cluster of highly shared sequence variants was judged likely to represent a technical artifact of the sequencing pipeline. While some public TCRs were present in many individuals, most TCR sequences turned up only very rarely across donors. HLA typing was unavailable for some donors at each locus, so association tests used only the typed subset. In vitro tests confirmed that a few of the cytomegalovirus-associated TCR beta chains recognize cytomegalovirus antigens. Only TCR beta chains were sequenced in this cohort, and the absence of alpha or paired-chain data limited detectable features. Immune exposure information for the cohort was limited to CMV serostatus. According to the authors, the approach could potentially be generalized to other disease states and immunological phenotypes. Several of the top co-occurrence clusters appeared to be linked to parvovirus B19, influenza, CMV and Epstein-Barr virus, according to a later analysis. In a later analysis, HLA-associated TCR beta chains were found to be more clonally expanded and to have lower generation probabilities than equally common non-associated chains. A total of 164 TCR beta chains were listed by the study as associated with cytomegalovirus. Strong co-occurrence of HLA alleles, especially DR and DQ, made assigning TCR associations to individual alleles difficult. The 87-base-pair reads could not distinguish some IMGT-functional V segments, including TRBV6-2 and TRBV6-3, so those segments were excluded. Because counts were too low, roughly 18 rarely observed V segments, including chromosome 9 orphons, were left out of the earlier analysis of over 550 of the donors. Broadly in line with IMGT annotations, most TCR beta V segments showed up in productive rearrangements about 87% or about 30% of the time in an earlier analysis of approximately 640 of the donors. In a later analysis, the rate of TCR association differed among HLA loci, with DRB1 alleles having the most associated TCRs and HLA-C alleles having the fewest. Linkage disequilibrium might explain the correlated functional status among segregating V segments, but an unknown experimental factor could not be excluded. The classifier was reported to diagnose cytomegalovirus status with high specificity and sensitivity in both the original and validation cohorts. Most CMV-associated TCR beta chains appeared to be HLA-restricted in a later analysis, and the HLA associations seemed to be driven largely by CMV exposure. A later genetic analysis reported fewer N-insertions in productive TCRs among donors in an Asian-associated ancestry cluster than the roughly 620-donor mean.

This clone showed up just a few times. This clone's antigen is unknown. No base qualities exist here, and no much larger clone lies one base off it. The cohort was made up of roughly 670 healthy bone marrow donors. At the time of sampling, every cohort member was nominally healthy, though immune exposures that went unrecorded were likely present. The donor tested CMV seronegative, placing the donor among the 350 or so seronegative members of the cohort. Every donor gave a peripheral blood sample, and the peripheral blood mononuclear cells from that sample were used for TCR beta sequencing. Genomic DNA extraction from the blood cell samples was performed with the Qiagen DNeasy Blood Extraction Kit. The method behind the library was the immunoSEQ multiplex PCR assay. For the multiplex PCR, a mixture combining 60 forward primers for TCR Vbeta segments and 13 reverse primers for TCR Jbeta segments was used. Amplification of the CDR3 region of rearranged TCR beta genes was performed with a multiplex PCR assay on genomic DNA. Amplified TCR beta libraries were sequenced as 87-base-pair reads on the Illumina HiSeq System. Per the original workflow: Across the roughly 670 repertoires, a later analysis counted 78 million or so unique TCR beta chains, roughly 11 million of which were shared by at least two donors. Raw reads were error-corrected and collapsed into unique sequences with a nearest-neighbor algorithm that merged closely related sequences to remove PCR and sequencing errors. To assign V, D and J gene segments, CDR3 sequences were aligned to IMGT reference sequences. For a sequence to be retained, a match of at least six nucleotides was required to both a V gene segment and a J gene segment. A rearrangement was called productive if the CDR3 had no stop codons and remained in frame with V and J, and every other rearrangement was called non-productive. Following IMGT convention, CDR3 was defined as the stretch from the second conserved V-encoded cysteine up to the conserved J-encoded phenylalanine. Sequences without an unambiguous match to a single V gene segment were excluded from the earlier analysis of several hundred of the donors. An earlier analysis of about 590 of the donors classified V segments as functional when productive rearrangements were above 56.7% and as segregating when the standard deviation between donors was above 5%. To diagnose cytomegalovirus status from the catalog of TCR beta chain sequences, a statistical classification framework was built. In a later analysis, V and J genes were assigned by comparing TCR nucleotide sequences against IMGT/GENE-DB human TR gene sequences. Using the TCRdist pipeline, a later analysis assigned CDR3 sequences along with most-parsimonious VDJ recombination scenarios. In a later analysis, each TCR beta chain was defined by its CDR3 amino acid sequence together with its V-gene family, and reads lacking a unique V-gene family were excluded. In a later analysis, some 600 highly shared, low-generation-probability nucleotide sequences were removed to address suspected cross-contamination and a sequencing artifact. For each public chain, a later analysis derived a clonal expansion index from normalized ranks of inferred template counts within each repertoire. In a later analysis, generation probabilities were computed using a VDJ recombination model fitted to out-of-frame rearrangements, and the results were checked against IGoR. Hypergeometric tests were used in a later analysis to score TCR-TCR, TCR-HLA and TCR-CMV co-occurrence, with a repertoire-size bias correction applied to the TCR pairs. A later analysis estimated false discovery rates by permuting HLA or CMV assignments 20 times. In a later analysis, co-occurring TCRs were grouped using DBSCAN, and TCRdist sequence similarity was added for clustering within HLA-allele-positive subsets. Co-occurrence clustering excluded repertoires with fewer than 30,000 or more than 120,000 public chains, plus five with anomalous nucleotide sharing. TCRdb limited this immuneACCESS table to in-frame rearrangements with V and J called. A share of clones is missing; checked studies link under half to unresolved V genes, and the rest is unexplained. V, J and clone size are those of that table, while D and trimming were read from the DNA. Counted in this sample were about 160,000 clones; roughly 85% of them appeared once. The top ten constitute around 1.9% of the sample.

Deletion took 10 bases off V and 5 bases off J, with a span of 22 bases between the germline ends. Reading from cysteine to phenylalanine, the CDR3 counts 15 amino acids. Only the CDR3 part of the read is kept: 45 bases, read in frame from the first base. The germline V gene supplies CDR1 MNHEY and CDR2 SVGAGI. The sequenced material came from PBMCs. The sequence derives from a middle-aged man in good health and CMV-seronegative. Recombination linked TRBV6-5 to TRBJ2-3; the D segment could be TRBD2, given 6 matching bases. In nucleotides, the sequence is TGTGCCACCCATCGCTCAGGAGGGGTAGAAGATACGCAGTATTTT. This gives the protein CATHRSGGVEDTQYF.